This entry lists 24 T cell receptor beta chains sequenced from one sample in a study of T cell responses to AZD1222 COVID-19 vaccine. Assay: immunoSEQ multiplex PCR; the TCRdb copy retains only in-frame clones and omits some. The sample consists of fewer than 110,000 clones, over 75% of them appearing once. The specimen was peripheral blood, collected on day 0 of AZD1222 vaccination. The source of these receptors is an adult in good health.

The chain combines TRBV3-1 (or the pseudogene TRBV3-2) with TRBJ2-7; D call uncertain. The V gene's germline CDR1 is LGHDT and CDR2 YNNKEL (reference sequence). There are 13 residues in the CDR3. V was shortened by 0 bases and J by 6 bases, with 9 bases between the two germline ends. This chain's CDR3 is CASSQERGFEQYF. As DNA, the CDR3 is TGTGCCAGCAGCCAAGAACGCGGATTCGAGCAGTACTTC.

This clone was seen more than once but under ten times. The chain links TRBV25-1 to TRBJ2-2, with TRBD1 as a possible D gene (5 bases). Germline V gene lookup returns CDR1 MGHDK and CDR2 SYGVNS. V lost 4 bases and J lost 6, with 9 bases in between. This CDR3 spans 13 amino acids. Here the CDR3 DNA reads TGTGCCAGCAGTGCACAGGAGTCCGGGGAGCTGTTTTTT. Its protein is CASSAQESGELFF.

This clone was observed a handful of times. The chain uses TRBV7-2 and TRBJ1-1, with D possibly matching TRBD1 (5 bases). CDR1 SGHTA and CDR2 FQGNSA come from the germline V gene. The length of the CDR3 is 14 residues. V was shortened by 1 base and J by 2 bases, with 8 bases between the two germline ends. The DNA for the CDR3 is TGTGCCAGCAGCTTAGGACAGAGCAACACTGAAGCTTTCTTT. Protein sequence: CASSLGQSNTEAFF. The whole variable domain, remainder taken from reference TRBV7-2 and TRBJ1-1, is GAGVSQSPSNKVTEKGKDVELRCDPISGHTALYWYRQSLGQGLEFLIYFQGNSAPDKSGLPSDRFSAERTGGSVSTLTIQRTQQEDSAVYLCASSLGQSNTEAFFGQGTRLTVV.

The chain links TRBV7-8 to TRBJ1-1; D is perhaps TRBD1 (5 bases). This CDR3 is built from 15 residues. In germline, CDR1 is SGHVS, CDR2 FQNEAQ. With 5 bases removed from V and 3 bases from J, the gap between germline ends came to 16 bases. In DNA, the CDR3 is TGTGCCAGCAGCCCTGAACGGGGCAGGGACACTGAAGCTTTCTTT. Protein: CASSPERGRDTEAFF.

The rearrangement joins TRBV30 to TRBJ1-1, with D maybe TRBD1 (6 bases). The CDR3 is 14 residues long. Germline V gives CDR1 GTSNPN, CDR2 SVGIG (reference sequence). Between the trimmed V and J ends, which lost 7 bases and 6 bases, there was a span of 21 bases. The CDR3 protein is CASIIQGFSSEAFF. The CDR3 DNA is TGTGCCTCGATCATACAGGGTTTCAGCTCTGAAGCTTTCTTT.

The CDR3 region has the DNA TGTGCCATCAGTGAGTCTGGTGGCAGGGGGCAAGGCGGGGAGCTGTTTTTT. It translates to CAISESGGRGQGGELFF. The chain employs TRBV10-3 and TRBJ2-2; 8 bases agree with TRBD1. Germline assignment: CDR1 ENHRY and CDR2 SYGVKD. This CDR3 has 17 amino acids. V was clipped by 0 bases and J by 7 bases; unmatched bases: 10.

This chain links TRBV7-2 with TRBJ2-1; TRBD2 matches at 8 bases. V lost 5 bases, J lost 8 bases, and 14 bases stayed unmatched. CDR1 and CDR2 (germline): SGHTA, FQGNSA. This CDR3 is 16 amino acids long. CDR3 region: CASSLLGGAQFHEQFF. The DNA of the CDR3 is TGTGCCAGCAGCCTACTCGGGGGGGCGCAATTCCATGAGCAGTTCTTC.

The chain uses TRBV11-2 and TRBJ1-6; D is unclear. The length of the CDR3 is 13 residues. With 0 bases removed from V and 19 bases from J, the gap between germline ends came to 16 bases. Per the germline V gene, CDR1 is SGHAT and CDR2 is FQNNGV. This chain's CDR3 is CASSLDLTAPGHF. The CDR3 DNA is TGTGCCAGCAGCTTAGATTTGACTGCACCGGGACACTTT.

The V gene is TRBV6-5, the J gene TRBJ1-4; 7 bases line up with TRBD1. In germline, CDR1 is MNHEY, CDR2 SVGAGI. Trimming removed 7 bases from V and 0 bases from J; junction bases left unmatched: 5. The CDR3 has 15 amino acids. The DNA of the CDR3 is TGTGCCAGCACCGGACAGGCTGCAACTAATGAAAAACTGTTTTTT. Translation gives CASTGQAATNEKLFF.

The rearrangement joins TRBV7-3 to TRBJ2-1; TRBD2 agrees at 11 bases. V shed 5 bases and J 6 bases; nucleotides not matched to a gene: 3. The germline V gene has CDR1 SGHTA and CDR2 FQGTGA. This CDR3 has 14 amino acids. The CDR3 DNA follows: TGTGCCAGCAGCCTAGCGGGGGGCAGCAATGAGCAGTTCTTC. The encoded protein is CASSLAGGSNEQFF.

The gene calls are TRBV9 and TRBJ1-1; 8 positions agree with TRBD1. CDR3 size: 15 residues. Trimming took 0 bases from V and 10 from J; bases not matched to a gene: 11. CDR1 SGDLS and CDR2 YYNGEE come from the germline V gene. CDR3 sequence reads: CASSVEVDVDRAAFF. Written as DNA, the CDR3 is TGTGCCAGCAGCGTAGAGGTGGATGTGGACAGGGCAGCTTTCTTT. Together with reference TRBV9 and TRBJ1-1, the CDR3 gives the full variable domain: DSGVTQTPKHLITATGQRVTLRCSPRSGDLSVYWYQQSLDQGLQFLIQYYNGEERAKGNILERFSAQQFPDLHSELNLSSLELGDSALYFCASSVEVDVDRAAFFGQGTRLTVV.

A few counts support this clone. This chain connects TRBV28 to TRBJ1-6, with a tentative D call TRBD1 (5 bases). V lost 7 bases, J lost 6 bases, and 10 bases lay in between. In germline, CDR1 is MDHEN, CDR2 SYDVKM. The CDR3 consists of 13 residues. The CDR3 DNA reads TGTGCCAGCATCCCCCAGGGTAATTCACCCCTCCACTTT. Its translation: CASIPQGNSPLHF.

This sequence joins TRBV3-1 (or the pseudogene TRBV3-2) and TRBJ2-1; 7 bases map to TRBD2. The CDR3 has 15 residues. Germline lookup yields CDR1 LGHDT and CDR2 YNNKEL (reference sequence). V gave up 1 base and J gave up 4 bases; unmatched junction bases: 4. The CDR3 sequence: CASSQGGGRYNEQFF. The CDR3 coding sequence is TGTGCCAGCAGCCAAGGGGGGGGTCGATACAATGAGCAGTTCTTC.

This clone has just one count. V and J are TRBV6-6 and TRBJ1-1, with 7 bases identical to TRBD1. CDR3 size: 15 residues. Per germline, CDR1 MNHNY and CDR2 SVGAGI (reference sequence). V lost 5 bases to trimming and J lost 1 base; unmatched junction nucleotides: 7. As DNA, the CDR3 is TGTGCCAGCAGTAAAATACAGGGGCAGAACACTGAAGCTTTCTTT. It codes for CASSKIQGQNTEAFF.

The chain employs TRBV30 and TRBJ1-2; 7 positions agree with TRBD1. Unmatched junction bases numbered 9, after V lost 6 bases and J lost 5 bases. Germline lookup yields CDR1 GTSNPN and CDR2 SVGIG (reference sequence). The CDR3 has 13 amino acids. CDR3 region: CACKLTGAYGYTF. Written as DNA, the CDR3 is TGTGCCTGCAAATTAACAGGGGCATATGGCTACACCTTC.

This clone showed up just a few times. The chain has TRBV30 and TRBJ2-1; D unresolved. Germline values: CDR1 GTSNPN, CDR2 SVGIG (reference sequence). Trimming removed 3 bases at V and 3 bases at J, with 6 bases between. The CDR3 covers 12 residues. The CDR3 loop is CAWSVVYNEQFF. The CDR3 DNA follows: TGTGCCTGGAGCGTCGTCTACAATGAGCAGTTCTTC.

Many counts were recorded for this clone. Here the CDR3 DNA reads TGTGCCTGGGGAAGGACAGGGACTAACTATGGCTACACCTTC. As protein: CAWGRTGTNYGYTF. The chain carries TRBV30 and TRBJ1-2; 8 bases map to TRBD1. Germline assignment: CDR1 GTSNPN and CDR2 SVGIG (reference sequence). This CDR3 has 14 residues. Trimming took 5 bases from V and 0 from J; bases not matched to a gene: 5.

The chain links TRBV5-1 to TRBJ2-1; D is perhaps TRBD2 (5 bases). CDR3 size: 16 residues. CDR1 is SGHRS and CDR2 is YFSETQ in the germline V gene. With 0 bases removed from V and 0 bases from J, the gap between germline ends came to 10 bases. CDR3 amino acids: CASSLVTGSSYNEQFF. The CDR3 DNA follows: TGCGCCAGCAGCTTGGTAACGGGGAGCTCCTACAATGAGCAGTTCTTC. Complete variable domain (other parts from reference TRBV5-1 and TRBJ2-1): KAGVTQTPRYLIKTRGQQVTLSCSPISGHRSVSWYQQTPGQGLQFLFEYFSETQRNKGNFPGRFSGRQFSNSRSEMNVSTLELGDSALYLCASSLVTGSSYNEQFFGPGTRLTVL.

V is TRBV11-2 and J is TRBJ1-4; D is unresolved. Germline loops: CDR1 SGHAT, CDR2 FQNNGV. Deletions cut 1 base from V and 11 bases from J, with 17 bases between. CDR3 length: 15 residues. The CDR3 protein is CASSLGAGSSDKLFF. CDR3 DNA: TGTGCCAGCAGCTTAGGGGCGGGGAGTTCGGATAAACTGTTTTTT.

The J gene is TRBJ2-2, the V gene TRBV29-1; tentative D call: TRBD1 (6 bases). V lost 3 bases to trimming and J lost 7 bases, with 12 bases between them. This CDR3 is 13 amino acids long. Germline V gives CDR1 SQVTM, CDR2 ANQGSEA. The CDR3 loop reads CSVDSQGIGELFF. CDR3 coding DNA: TGCAGCGTTGATTCCCAGGGGATCGGGGAGCTGTTTTTT.

The chain recombines TRBV6-1 with TRBJ2-7, with TRBD1 identical over 8 bases. CDR1 MNHNS and CDR2 SASEGT come from the germline V gene. The CDR3 is 14 amino acids. V dropped 3 bases and J dropped 2; count of bases not matched to a gene: 3. CDR3 loop: CASSDRQGPYEQYF. CDR3 nucleotides: TGTGCCAGCAGTGACCGACAGGGGCCCTACGAGCAGTACTTC.

This clone was seen only once. J is TRBJ1-1 and V is TRBV10-3; no firm D call. The CDR3 spans 14 residues. Germline CDR1 reads ENHRY; CDR2 reads SYGVKD. With 4 bases removed from V and 0 bases from J, the gap between germline ends came to 9 bases. DNA of the CDR3: TGTGCCATCAGTGTTGGAACCATGAACACTGAAGCTTTCTTT. Its protein is CAISVGTMNTEAFF.

This clone was recorded only once. V and J are TRBV27 and TRBJ1-1, with D maybe TRBD1 (5 bases). This CDR3 has 15 residues. V was shortened by 0 bases and J by 3 bases, with 11 bases between the two germline ends. CDR1 and CDR2 from the germline V gene are MNHEY and SMNVEV (reference sequence). DNA of the CDR3: TGTGCCAGCAGTTTATCGTGGGGGGGTGACACTGAAGCTTTCTTT. It encodes CASSLSWGGDTEAFF.

This clone was observed a single time. This chain links TRBV5-1 with TRBJ2-7; 8 positions match TRBD2. The germline CDR1 and CDR2 sequences are SGHRS and YFSETQ. The CDR3 is 13 residues long. J lost 3 bases, V lost 4 bases, and 3 bases had no gene match. The CDR3 DNA follows: TGCGCCAGCAGCCGGGAGGGATTCTACGAGCAGTACTTC. As protein: CASSREGFYEQYF.